This T cell receptor (beta chain) originates from a study of cytomegalovirus exposure and HLA in healthy donors. Overall study results and limits: One variant, a missense change in DCLRE1C, was linked in a later analysis to TCR beta V- and J-gene trimming.

Worth noting for this clone: The antigen is undetermined.

Trimming shortened V by 2 bases and J by 3 bases, and 10 bases separated the two germline ends. This CDR3 region has 13 residues. Germline CDR1 reads GTSNPN; CDR2 reads SVGIG (reference sequence). PCR primers comprised 60 Vbeta and 13 Jbeta primers. Libraries were prepared by immunoSEQ multiplex PCR; TCRdb keeps only in-frame clonotypes and omits some of them. The sample totals more than 100,000 clones. The genes are TRBV30 and TRBJ1-1; D is unclear. The material sequenced was PBMCs. This receptor was taken from a man aged 18 to 35 in good health and CMV-seronegative. This CDR3 reads CAWSFKRDTEAFF. DNA of the CDR3: TGTGCCTGGAGTTTCAAGAGGGACACTGAAGCTTTCTTT.